What follows are 14 T cell receptor beta chains derived from one specimen sequenced in a study of memory CD4+ T cells and cytomegalovirus serostatus. TCRdb's copy holds only in-frame clones and misses some; the assay was immunoSEQ multiplex PCR. The profile shows 50,000 to 75,000 clones, 80% to 85% of them singletons. Single viable CD3+CD4+CD8-CD45RO+ cells were sorted as the memory CD4+ T cells. Source material: memory CD4+ T cells from blood. The receptors shown here come from an adult in good health and CMV-seronegative.

This rearrangement joins TRBV27 to TRBJ2-1; TRBD1 matches 11 bases. The CDR3 extends over 16 amino acids. CDR1 is MNHEY, CDR2 SMNVEV, per germline (reference sequence). With 6 bases clipped from V and 4 bases from J, the junction kept 8 bases outside the gene matches. The CDR3 bases are TGTGCCAGCAGGCCTGGACAGGGGGCAGGGTACAATGAGCAGTTCTTC. It translates to CASRPGQGAGYNEQFF.

In DNA form, the CDR3 reads TGTGCCAGCAGCCCTCGGACAGCCAATCAGCCCCAGCATTTT. It yields the protein CASSPRTANQPQHF. V is TRBV7-2 and J is TRBJ1-5; D is perhaps TRBD1 (6 bases). CDR3 length: 14 amino acids. Trimming cost V 5 bases and J 3 bases, with 11 bases left between them. CDR1 is SGHTA, CDR2 FQGNSA, per germline.

This clone appeared a few times. The chain recombines TRBV2 with TRBJ2-1; D is possibly TRBD2 (6 bases). The CDR3 consists of 14 residues. V was trimmed by 8 bases and J by 0 bases, leaving 11 bases between them. The V gene's germline CDR1 is SNHLY and CDR2 FYNNEI. In DNA, the CDR3 is TGTGCCAGCGGGGCGGGAATCTCCTACAATGAGCAGTTCTTC. Amino acid sequence: CASGAGISYNEQFF. The full variable domain, in which reference TRBV2 and TRBJ2-1 provide the parts outside the CDR3, is EPEVTQTPSHQVTQMGQEVILRCVPISNHLYFYWYRQILGQKVEFLVSFYNNEISEKSEIFDDQFSVERPDGSNFTLKIRSTKLEDSAMYFCASGAGISYNEQFFGPGTRLTVL.

This clone was counted a few times. Other DNA sequences in this sample translate to the same CDR3. The genes are TRBV18 and TRBJ1-3, with 9 bases lining up with TRBD1. CDR1 and CDR2 (germline): KGHSH, LQKENI. Germline trimming cut 1 base from V and 2 bases from J; bases unmatched to any gene: 6. The CDR3 sequence is 17 residues long. CDR3 nucleotide sequence: TGTGCCAGCTCACCACTCCGGGACAGGGCGCCTGGAAACACCATATATTTT. As protein: CASSPLRDRAPGNTIYF.

The chain uses TRBV14 and TRBJ2-3, with D unclear. Germline V gives CDR1 SGHDN, CDR2 FVKESK. Trimming removed 2 bases from V and 4 bases from J, with 7 bases in between. The CDR3 sequence is 13 residues long. CDR3 DNA sequence: TGTGCCAGCAGCCAAAACTTTGCAGATACGCAGTATTTT. Protein product: CASSQNFADTQYF.

The chain uses TRBV5-1 and TRBJ1-6, with D tentatively TRBD1 (5 bases). Germline-derived CDR1 and CDR2 are SGHRS and YFSETQ. The V end was cut by 5 bases, the J end by 10 bases, with 16 bases between. The length of the CDR3 is 14 residues. The CDR3 DNA is TGCGCCAGCAGGGAGGACCGCAGGGACTCACCCCTCCACTTT. Protein product: CASREDRRDSPLHF.

This chain uses TRBV5-5 with TRBJ2-3, with 12 bases that match TRBD2. CDR1 is SGHKS and CDR2 is YYEKEE in the germline V gene (reference sequence). CDR3 length equals 16 residues. Losses at the gene ends were 0 bases for V and 3 bases for J; bases not matched to a gene: 2. CDR3 region: CASSLVTSGRTDTQYF. The CDR3, as DNA: TGTGCCAGCAGCTTGGTGACTAGCGGGAGAACAGATACGCAGTATTTT.

This clone was counted between two and nine times. V gene TRBV5-1 combines with J gene TRBJ2-5; 10 positions match TRBD2. Germline V lookup: CDR1 SGHRS, CDR2 YFSETQ. This CDR3 is built from 15 residues. V was pared by 5 bases and J by 1 base, with 5 bases of the junction left unmatched. In nucleotides, the CDR3 is TGCGCCAGCAGTAACCCTAGCGGGAGCCAAGAGACCCAGTACTTC. It specifies CASSNPSGSQETQYF.

This clone was detected once. A read error may produce the germline difference seen at one junction end. The V call is TRBV20-1, the J call TRBJ2-7; possibly TRBD2 for D (6 bases). Per germline, CDR1 DFQATT and CDR2 SNEGSKA (reference sequence). The CDR3 totals 11 residues. The CDR3 nucleotides read TGCAGTGCTAGTGTGGGACTTTCGATGTGGTTC. Amino acids: CSASVGLSMWF.

V is TRBV30 and J is TRBJ2-1; tentatively, D is TRBD2 (7 bases). Trimming removed 0 bases from V and 4 bases from J, with 13 bases in between. The CDR3 is 15 residues long. In germline, CDR1 is GTSNPN, CDR2 SVGIG (reference sequence). This CDR3 reads CAWSVGGGPYNEQFF. The DNA for the CDR3 is TGTGCCTGGAGTGTAGGCGGGGGCCCTTACAATGAGCAGTTCTTC.

The genes are TRBV6-5 and TRBJ1-1; D uncertain. CDR1 and CDR2 (germline): MNHEY, SVGAGI. The length of the CDR3 is 13 residues. V lost 4 bases and J 7 bases, leaving 13 bases between the germline ends. The CDR3 nucleotides are TGTGCCAGCAGTTCCCCGGCGACCGTTGAAGCTTTCTTT. Residues: CASSSPATVEAFF.

This clone is medium-sized by share. The gene calls are TRBV2 and TRBJ2-5; 7 nucleotides agree with TRBD1. With 7 bases clipped from V and 1 base from J, the junction kept 6 bases outside the gene matches. This CDR3 has 14 residues. Germline V gives CDR1 SNHLY, CDR2 FYNNEI. The CDR3 loop is CASNQQGPQETQYF. The CDR3 DNA reads as TGTGCCAGCAATCAACAGGGGCCCCAAGAGACCCAGTACTTC.

The rearrangement joins TRBV5-1 to TRBJ1-2; TRBD1 matches at 8 bases. CDR3 length: 14 amino acids. Germline V lookup: CDR1 SGHRS, CDR2 YFSETQ. With 4 bases clipped from V and 6 bases from J, the junction kept 8 bases outside the gene matches. CDR3 residues: CASSQDRVDDGYTF. The CDR3 bases are TGCGCCAGCAGCCAGGACAGGGTAGATGATGGCTACACCTTC.

V gene TRBV10-3 combines with J gene TRBJ1-3; D is perhaps TRBD1 (5 bases). Germline-derived CDR1 and CDR2 are ENHRY and SYGVKD. V dropped 3 bases and J dropped 0 bases, with 12 bases sitting between them. This CDR3 has 16 residues. The CDR3 sequence is CAISEPGRPSGNTIYF. CDR3 sequence (DNA): TGTGCCATCAGTGAACCGGGACGGCCCTCTGGAAACACCATATATTTT.